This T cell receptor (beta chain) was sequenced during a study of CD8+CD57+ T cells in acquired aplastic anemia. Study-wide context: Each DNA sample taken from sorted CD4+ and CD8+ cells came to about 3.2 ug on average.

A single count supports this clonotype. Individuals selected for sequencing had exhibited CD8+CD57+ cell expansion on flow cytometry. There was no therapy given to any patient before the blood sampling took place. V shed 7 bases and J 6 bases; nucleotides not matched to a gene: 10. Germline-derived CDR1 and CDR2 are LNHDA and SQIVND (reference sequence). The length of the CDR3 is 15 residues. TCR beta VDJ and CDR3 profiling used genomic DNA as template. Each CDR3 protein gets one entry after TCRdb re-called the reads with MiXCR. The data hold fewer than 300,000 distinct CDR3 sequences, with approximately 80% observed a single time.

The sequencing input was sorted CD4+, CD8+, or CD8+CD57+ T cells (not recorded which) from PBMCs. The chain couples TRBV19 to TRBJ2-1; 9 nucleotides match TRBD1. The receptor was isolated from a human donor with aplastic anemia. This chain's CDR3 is CASTGTGTYSNEQFF. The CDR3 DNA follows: TGTGCCAGTACCGGGACAGGGACTTATTCCAATGAGCAGTTCTTC.